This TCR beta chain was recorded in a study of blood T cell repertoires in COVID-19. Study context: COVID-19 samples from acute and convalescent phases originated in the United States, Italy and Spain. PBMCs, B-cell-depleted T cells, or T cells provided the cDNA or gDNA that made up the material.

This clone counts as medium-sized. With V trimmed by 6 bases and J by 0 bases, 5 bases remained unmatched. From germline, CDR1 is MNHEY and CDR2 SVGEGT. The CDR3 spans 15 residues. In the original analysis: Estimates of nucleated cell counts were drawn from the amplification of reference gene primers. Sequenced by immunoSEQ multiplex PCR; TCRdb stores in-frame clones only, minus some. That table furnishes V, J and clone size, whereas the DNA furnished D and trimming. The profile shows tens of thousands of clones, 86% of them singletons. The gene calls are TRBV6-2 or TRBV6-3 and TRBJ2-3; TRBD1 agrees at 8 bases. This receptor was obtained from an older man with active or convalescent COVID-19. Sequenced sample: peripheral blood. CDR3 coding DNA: TGTGCCAGCAGCTATAGGGACAGGAGCACAGATACGCAGTATTTT. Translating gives CASSYRDRSTDTQYF.